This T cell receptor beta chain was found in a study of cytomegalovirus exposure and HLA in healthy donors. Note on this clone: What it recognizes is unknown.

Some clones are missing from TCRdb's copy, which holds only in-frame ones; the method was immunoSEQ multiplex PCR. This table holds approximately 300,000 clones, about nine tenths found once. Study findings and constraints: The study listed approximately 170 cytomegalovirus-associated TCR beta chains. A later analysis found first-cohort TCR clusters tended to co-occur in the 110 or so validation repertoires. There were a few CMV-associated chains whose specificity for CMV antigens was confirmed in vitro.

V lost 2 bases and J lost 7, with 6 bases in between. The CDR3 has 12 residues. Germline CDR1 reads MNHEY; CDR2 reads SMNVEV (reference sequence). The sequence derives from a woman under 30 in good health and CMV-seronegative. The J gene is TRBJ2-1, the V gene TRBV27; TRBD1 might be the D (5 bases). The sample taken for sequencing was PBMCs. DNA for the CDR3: TGTGCCAGCAGTTTACCAGGGAATGAGCAGTTCTTC. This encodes CASSLPGNEQFF.